This T cell receptor (beta chain) was recorded in a study of cytomegalovirus exposure and HLA in healthy donors. The overall study: Roughly 180 million T cells yielded 117 million unique TCR beta sequences in earlier analysis.

V shed 1 base, J shed 6 bases, and the junction held 6 bases outside the gene matches. The CDR3 contains 15 residues. Germline CDR1 SGDLS, CDR2 YYNGEE. As regards this clone: Its antigen is as yet unknown.

Findings of the study overall: Later analysis demonstrated an association between a missense DCLRE1C variant and TCR beta V- and J-gene trimming. Later findings reportedly placed an Asian-associated ancestry cluster below the roughly 730-donor mean for N-insertions.

The PCR employed 60 Vbeta primers together with 13 Jbeta primers. The assay was immunoSEQ multiplex PCR, and TCRdb's table has in-frame clones only and misses some. The data hold roughly 160,000 clones, with more than 60% observed a single time. The chain joins TRBV9 to TRBJ2-7; TRBD2 matches 11 bases. Sequenced input: PBMCs. The receptor comes from a woman between 35 and 50 years old in good health and CMV-seropositive. DNA for the CDR3: TGTGCCAGCAGCGTAATAGCGGGAGGGCCGGGCGAGCAGTACTTC. Encoded protein: CASSVIAGGPGEQYF.